This T cell receptor beta chain derives from a study of T cells in Graves' hyperthyroidism and ophthalmopathy. Broader study findings: Most clonotypes expanded in the thyroid (above 0.001) were also present in blood.

There are 17 residues in the CDR3. Per the germline V gene, CDR1 is MNHNS and CDR2 is SASEGT. With 2 bases clipped from V and 8 bases from J, the junction kept 12 bases outside the gene matches. Using RNA transcripts as the source, TCR beta CDR3 regions were amplified. HTBI primers drove first-round RT-PCR of the TCR CDR3. One entry per CDR3 protein results from TCRdb running MiXCR on the multiplex PCR reads. In the table there are about 400,000 distinct CDR3 sequences, 15% to 18% of which are singletons. The table lists this clonotype with a few counts. Its antigen is undetermined. Sequenced material: blood. The sequence came from a woman aged 18 to 35 with Graves' hyperthyroidism that later progressed to Graves' ophthalmopathy. The chain has TRBV6-1 and TRBJ2-1, with 10 bases fitting TRBD2. The CDR3 loop reads CASSEQGLAPLLDEQFF. For the CDR3, the DNA is TGTGCCAGCAGTGAACAGGGACTAGCGCCTTTACTCGATGAGCAGTTCTTC.